This TCR beta chain was identified during a study of radiation and T cells in renal cell carcinoma. Study details: Nephrectomy followed 15 Gy stereotactic body radiation by 4 weeks.

The time point is: blood 2 weeks post-SBRT. Treatment of the sample: 15 Gy SBRT to primary tumor, nephrectomy 4 weeks later. Clones were read by immunoSEQ multiplex PCR, and TCRdb kept only the in-frame ones, dropping some. The data hold roughly 80,000 clones, with about 86% observed a single time. V was clipped by 3 bases and J by 6 bases, with 5 bases between them. This CDR3 spans 11 amino acids. Germline values: CDR1 SGHVS, CDR2 FQNEAQ. The sequencing here drew on blood, taken from a patient whose treatment included radiotherapy and nephrectomy. The origin of this receptor is a woman in her forties or fifties with renal cell carcinoma. This sequence joins TRBV7-8 and TRBJ1-2, with D possibly TRBD1 on 5 matching bases. CDR3 residues: CASSLGDGYTF. The CDR3 nucleotides are TGTGCCAGCAGCTTGGGGGATGGCTACACCTTC.